The 24 T cell receptor beta chains below were found in one sample sequenced in a study of Graves' ophthalmopathy and Graves' hyperthyroidism. CDR3 regions of TCR beta were amplified from RNA transcripts. A first-round RT-PCR used HTBI primers, followed by a second-round multiplex PCR. Each CDR3 protein gets one entry after TCRdb re-called the multiplex PCR reads with MiXCR. The table shows about 700,000 distinct CDR3 sequences, with about two fifths occurring only once. Sequences were obtained from peripheral blood. The receptors originated from an adult man with Graves' ophthalmopathy.

This clonotype was counted ten times or more. J is TRBJ1-5 and V is TRBV6-6; TRBD1 is a possible D gene (5 bases). Germline lookup yields CDR1 MNHNY and CDR2 SVGAGI (reference sequence). V was clipped by 8 bases and J by 4 bases, with 18 bases between them. There are 15 residues in the CDR3. DNA of the CDR3: TGTGCCAGCGTCAACCGCGGGGCGGGTAATCAGCCCCAGCATTTT. Its protein is CASVNRGAGNQPQHF.

This clonotype was recorded only once. One end of the junction fails to match germline, which may point to a read error. V and J are TRBV10-3 and TRBJ1-2; D call uncertain. The CDR3 covers 14 residues. The germline V gene has CDR1 ENHRY and CDR2 SYGVKD. The CDR3: CASSGRTANYGHTF. The DNA of the CDR3 is TGTGCCAGCAGTGGCCGTACGGCGAACTATGGCCACACCTTC.

A few counts support this clonotype. The CDR3 sequence: CASSVGGRQGAVGTQYF. The CDR3, as DNA: TGTGCCAGCAGCGTAGGTGGGAGACAGGGGGCAGTCGGGACCCAGTACTTC. The chain employs TRBV9 and TRBJ2-5; 10 bases map to TRBD1. CDR1 is SGDLS, CDR2 YYNGEE, per germline. Unmatched junction bases numbered 12, after V lost 0 bases and J lost 7 bases. The CDR3 is made up of 17 amino acids.

This clonotype was recorded once. The rearrangement links TRBV9 to TRBJ2-7; TRBD1 or TRBD2 may be the D gene (7 bases each). The J call may not be correct, given that the DNA end is closer to TRBJ2-1. The CDR3 is made up of 13 amino acids. Per germline, CDR1 SGDLS and CDR2 YYNGEE. Here the CDR3 DNA reads TGTGCCAGCAGCTTGGGAGGGGGCGATGAGCAGTTCTTC. It translates to CASSLGGGDEQFF.

This clonotype appeared once. The chain joins TRBV7-9 to TRBJ1-2; D is unresolved. The CDR3 runs 16 residues. V was cut by 3 bases and J by 8 bases, with 22 bases left in between. From germline, CDR1 is SEHNR and CDR2 FQNEAQ (reference sequence). The CDR3 region is CASSLAFQKSLIGYTF. For the CDR3, the DNA is TGTGCCAGCAGCTTGGCATTCCAGAAATCCCTAATCGGCTACACCTTC. Drawing the rest from reference TRBV7-9 and TRBJ1-2, the complete variable domain is DTGVSQNPRHKITKRGQNVTFRCDPISEHNRLYWYRQTLGQGPEFLTYFQNEAQLEKSRLLSDRFSAERPKGSFSTLEIQRTEQGDSAMYLCASSLAFQKSLIGYTFGSGTRLTVV.

Note on this clonotype: Germline and junction disagree at one end, which may indicate a read error. V is TRBV11-1 and J is TRBJ1-5; D remains ambiguous. The CDR3 spans 15 residues. Germline values: CDR1 SGHAT, CDR2 FQDESV (reference sequence). As DNA, the CDR3 is TGTGCCAGCCGCTTGGGAGGGTATAGCAATCAGCCCCAGCATTTT. It translates to CASRLGGYSNQPQHF. The full variable domain, completed using reference TRBV11-1 and TRBJ1-5, is EAEVAQSPRYKITEKSQAVAFWCDPISGHATLYWYRQILGQGPELLVQFQDESVVDDSQLPKDRFSAERLKGVDSTLKIQPAELGDSAMYLCASRLGGYSNQPQHFGDGTRLSIL.

The chain couples TRBV7-9 to TRBJ1-1; 8 nucleotides match TRBD1. The CDR3 consists of 17 residues. The V and J ends lost 5 bases and 4 bases, in that order; junction bases with no gene match: 15. In germline, CDR1 is SEHNR, CDR2 FQNEAQ (reference sequence). CDR3 loop: CASSLGGRGRRSTEAFF. The DNA of the CDR3 is TGTGCCAGCAGCCTTGGAGGCAGGGGGCGCCGTTCCACTGAAGCTTTCTTT. Filled out from reference TRBV7-9 and TRBJ1-1, the complete variable domain reads DTGVSQNPRHKITKRGQNVTFRCDPISEHNRLYWYRQTLGQGPEFLTYFQNEAQLEKSRLLSDRFSAERPKGSFSTLEIQRTEQGDSAMYLCASSLGGRGRRSTEAFFGQGTRLTVV.

This chain connects TRBV9 to TRBJ2-3, with TRBD2 as a possible D gene (7 bases). This CDR3 has 16 amino acids. Trimming took 0 bases from V and 4 from J, leaving 15 bases between them. Germline CDR1 SGDLS, CDR2 YYNGEE. The CDR3 coding sequence is TGTGCCAGCAGCGTAGGGCAGGGGAGGGCTGCAGATACGCAGTATTTT. Translated, it gives CASSVGQGRAADTQYF.

This clonotype has at least ten counts. The CDR3 nucleotides are TGTGCCAGTGCGGGACAGCCCTACGAGCAGTACTTC. Translating it yields CASAGQPYEQYF. The chain is built from TRBV7-6 and TRBJ2-7; TRBD1 is a possible D gene (7 bases). The CDR3 totals 12 residues. The germline V and J ends were trimmed by 9 bases and 2 bases, with 11 bases remaining between them. Germline V gene lookup returns CDR1 SGHVS and CDR2 FNYEAQ.

This clonotype was seen repeatedly, ten times or more. The CDR3 DNA sequence: TGTGCCAGCAGTGTGGGGCTTCGGGAGACCCAGTACTTC. As protein: CASSVGLRETQYF. The chain combines TRBV2 with TRBJ2-5; D may be TRBD1 (5 bases). Germline CDR1 is SNHLY and CDR2 is FYNNEI. The CDR3 totals 13 residues. Trimming cost V 4 bases and J 5 bases, with 11 bases left between them.

Many counts were recorded for this clonotype. The CDR3 sequence: CSAKAGGGGTEAFF. The CDR3 DNA reads TGCAGTGCTAAGGCTGGGGGAGGGGGGACTGAAGCTTTCTTT. The chain is built from TRBV20-1 and TRBJ1-1, with D possibly matching TRBD1 (6 bases). V was pared by 4 bases and J by 5 bases, with 17 bases between. Germline loops: CDR1 DFQATT, CDR2 SNEGSKA (reference sequence). This CDR3 has 14 amino acids.

This clonotype was picked up many times. V usage is TRBV19 and J usage is TRBJ1-2; 7 bases are shared with TRBD1. Germline CDR1 is LNHDA and CDR2 is SQIVND (reference sequence). The CDR3 consists of 15 residues. Germline trimming cut 8 bases from V and 3 bases from J; bases unmatched to any gene: 12. The CDR3 region has the DNA TGTGCCAGTCGATCAAACAGGGGATTGGACTATGGCTACACCTTC. It codes for CASRSNRGLDYGYTF.

The chain employs TRBV19 and TRBJ1-2, with 8 bases that match TRBD1. V lost 1 base, J lost 8 bases, and 9 bases stayed unmatched. This CDR3 is built from 15 residues. CDR1 is LNHDA and CDR2 is SQIVND in the germline V gene (reference sequence). The CDR3 coding sequence is TGTGCCAGTAGTATAGTCACAGGGGGAGAACGGGGCTACACCTTC. Translated, it gives CASSIVTGGERGYTF.

V and J are TRBV2 and TRBJ1-6, with 9 bases aligning to TRBD1. The germline V gene encodes CDR1 SNHLY and CDR2 FYNNEI. CDR3 length: 14 amino acids. Trimming cost V 8 bases and J 5 bases; bases outside gene matches: 4. This CDR3 is CASLGQGHNSPLHF. For the CDR3, the DNA is TGTGCCAGCCTGGGACAGGGCCATAATTCACCCCTCCACTTT. Full variable domain (outside the CDR3, taken from reference TRBV2 and TRBJ1-6): EPEVTQTPSHQVTQMGQEVILRCVPISNHLYFYWYRQILGQKVEFLVSFYNNEISEKSEIFDDQFSVERPDGSNFTLKIRSTKLEDSAMYFCASLGQGHNSPLHFGNGTRLTVT.

The chain is built from TRBV4-3 and TRBJ1-5; maybe TRBD1 (6 bases). The V end was cut by 1 base, the J end by 6 bases, with 13 bases between. Per the germline V gene, CDR1 is LGHNA and CDR2 is YSLEER. The CDR3 sequence is 15 residues long. The CDR3 nucleotides are TGCGCCAGCAGCCAAGTTAAGGCAGGGGTTCAGCCCCAGCATTTT. This encodes CASSQVKAGVQPQHF.

The CDR3 sequence: CASSLSTGGAGETQYF. In nucleotides, the CDR3 is TGTGCCAGCAGTTTATCGACAGGGGGCGCAGGGGAGACCCAGTACTTC. This chain connects TRBV27 to TRBJ2-5; 10 bases line up with TRBD1. CDR3 length equals 16 residues. Unmatched junction bases numbered 6, after V lost 0 bases and J lost 5 bases. CDR1 and CDR2 from the germline V gene are MNHEY and SMNVEV (reference sequence).

This clonotype was counted at least ten times. V usage is TRBV6-1 and J usage is TRBJ2-5; D uncertain. Germline V CDR1 and CDR2: MNHNS, SASEGT. The CDR3 has 10 residues. V was pared by 8 bases and J by 5 bases, with 6 bases between. The CDR3 bases are TGTGCCAGCGCCGCGGAGACCCAGTACTTC. Protein: CASAAETQYF.

This clonotype appeared many times. The V gene is TRBV7-9, the J gene TRBJ2-5; 11 nucleotides match TRBD2. This CDR3 region has 16 residues. Trimming cost V 5 bases and J 2 bases; bases outside gene matches: 7. The germline V gene has CDR1 SEHNR and CDR2 FQNEAQ (reference sequence). CDR3 sequence (DNA): TGTGCCAGCAGCCTGCCGGGACTAGCGGTTCAAGAGACCCAGTACTTC. Its protein product is CASSLPGLAVQETQYF.

This chain links TRBV5-1 with TRBJ2-5; the D is unclear. Between the trimmed V and J ends, which lost 3 bases and 11 bases, there was a span of 20 bases. Germline CDR1 is SGHRS and CDR2 is YFSETQ. The CDR3 has 14 amino acids. The CDR3 DNA is TGCGCCAGCAGCTCTTGGGCTGGCACAGATACGCAGTACTTC. The encoded protein is CASSSWAGTDTQYF.

Regarding this clonotype: An end of the junction does not agree with germline; a read error may underlie this. The chain links TRBV10-3 to TRBJ1-1; D is possibly TRBD1 (6 bases). CDR3 length equals 13 residues. The V gene's germline CDR1 is ENHRY and CDR2 SYGVKD. The CDR3 DNA sequence: TGTGCCAGCAGTGGGGACACCAACACTGAAGCTTTCTTT. It translates to CASSGDTNTEAFF.

This clonotype has only a few counts. The chain employs TRBV2 and TRBJ2-5; D is possibly TRBD2 (5 bases). Trimming took off 5 bases at V and 2 bases at J, with 21 bases between the two ends. The germline gives CDR1 SNHLY, CDR2 FYNNEI. CDR3 length: 17 residues. CDR3 residues: CASSYNLRATLQETQYF. For the CDR3, the DNA is TGTGCCAGCAGTTATAACTTGAGGGCGACCCTACAAGAGACCCAGTACTTC.

This clonotype was recorded at least ten times. The rearrangement links TRBV6-5 to TRBJ1-5; TRBD1 aligns across 10 bases. V trimming: 0 bases; J trimming: 7 bases; junction bases outside the gene matches: 3. The CDR3 is 15 amino acids. Germline values: CDR1 MNHEY, CDR2 SVGAGI. The CDR3 loop is CASSYSGQGSQPQHF. The CDR3 bases are TGTGCCAGCAGTTACTCGGGACAGGGGAGCCAGCCCCAGCATTTT.

The chain is built from TRBV27 and TRBJ1-2, with 8 bases fitting TRBD1. This CDR3 is built from 17 residues. CDR1 and CDR2 (germline): MNHEY, SMNVEV (reference sequence). J lost 8 bases, V lost 5 bases, and 19 bases had no gene match. CDR3 nucleotides: TGTGCCAGCAGTCTCCTACCCCTCGGACAGGGACGAGGAGGCTACACCTTC. Encoded protein: CASSLLPLGQGRGGYTF.

V and J are TRBV9 and TRBJ2-5, with D perhaps TRBD1 or TRBD2 (6 bases each). The J call is uncertain, as TRBJ2-1 better fits the DNA end. The V gene's germline CDR1 is SGDLS and CDR2 YYNGEE. The CDR3 is 13 amino acids. The DNA of the CDR3 is TGTGCCAGCAGCGTGCCGGGGGCCAATGAGCAGTTCTTC. Translation: CASSVPGANEQFF.